These 6 T cell receptor beta chains were sequenced from one sample in a study of cytomegalovirus exposure and HLA in healthy donors. In the PCR, 60 Vbeta and 13 Jbeta primers were used. The method was immunoSEQ multiplex PCR; TCRdb's version includes in-frame clones alone and lacks a portion of them. The data contain 85,000 to 130,000 clones, roughly a tenth of them singletons. Sequencing was carried out using PBMCs. The origin of the receptors is a middle-aged man in good health and CMV-seropositive.

The chain is built from TRBV4-1 and TRBJ2-5; 10 bases fit TRBD2. Germline V gene lookup returns CDR1 MGHRA and CDR2 YSYEKL. V dropped 6 bases and J dropped 0; count of bases not matched to a gene: 10. There are 17 residues in the CDR3. CDR3 bases: TGCGCCAGCAGGGCGTGGGGTAGCGGGAGGAACCAAGAGACCCAGTACTTC. Protein product: CASRAWGSGRNQETQYF.

The gene calls are TRBV29-1 and TRBJ1-1, with D possibly being TRBD1 (5 bases). The V end was cut by 5 bases, the J end by 7 bases, with 20 bases between. The length of the CDR3 is 14 residues. CDR1 and CDR2 from the germline V gene are SQVTM and ANQGSEA. The CDR3 is CSVSFRTPSGEAFF. CDR3 nucleotides: TGCAGCGTTTCCTTTAGGACACCCTCGGGTGAAGCTTTCTTT.

The gene calls are TRBV4-1 and TRBJ1-5, with TRBD1 as a possible D gene (6 bases). The germline V gene has CDR1 MGHRA and CDR2 YSYEKL. V was clipped by 1 base and J by 2 bases, with 6 bases between them. The CDR3 loop spans 14 amino acids. In nucleotides, the CDR3 is TGCGCCAGCAGCCAAGGGACAGGCAATCAGCCCCAGCATTTT. Translated, it gives CASSQGTGNQPQHF.

This clone was observed a handful of times. V gene TRBV6-1 combines with J gene TRBJ2-1; 7 nucleotides match TRBD2. This CDR3 has 15 amino acids. CDR1 is MNHNS, CDR2 SASEGT, per germline. The ends lost 1 base at V and 4 bases at J; junction bases unmatched: 4. CDR3 amino acids: CASSEGGTTYNEQFF. The CDR3 bases are TGTGCCAGCAGTGAAGGTGGGACTACTTACAATGAGCAGTTCTTC.

V usage is TRBV19 and J usage is TRBJ2-7, with TRBD2 as a possible D gene (5 bases). Germline V gene lookup returns CDR1 LNHDA and CDR2 SQIVND (reference sequence). This CDR3 contains 14 residues. Trimming took 5 bases from V and 2 from J, leaving 13 bases between them. CDR3 DNA sequence: TGTGCCAGTAGTGCAAGCGGCGGCCCCTACGAGCAGTACTTC. As protein: CASSASGGPYEQYF.

This clone was counted only a few times. The chain links TRBV4-1 to TRBJ2-3; 12 bases align to TRBD2. The germline gives CDR1 MGHRA, CDR2 YSYEKL. The CDR3 extends over 17 amino acids. With V trimmed by 4 bases and J by 4 bases, 9 bases remained unmatched. CDR3 residues: CASSPEPASGRADTQYF. The CDR3 nucleotides are TGCGCCAGCAGCCCGGAGCCGGCTAGCGGGAGGGCAGATACGCAGTATTTT.